This record covers a single T cell receptor (beta chain). In germline, CDR1 is KGHSH, CDR2 LQKENI. The V segment lost 3 bases and the J segment 3 bases; nucleotides outside the gene matches: 7. This CDR3 has 16 residues. Authors' data handling: Estimation of nucleated cell counts was performed using reference gene primer amplification. The method was immunoSEQ multiplex PCR; TCRdb's version includes in-frame clones alone and lacks a portion of them. V and J calls and clone size follow that table, whereas D and trimming were derived from the DNA. The table lists over 200,000 clones, 65% to 90% of them singletons. This entry belongs to a study of blood T cell repertoires in COVID-19. On the study more broadly: The cDNA or gDNA used as material had been derived from T cells, B-cell-depleted T cells, or PBMCs.

Grouping used clinical history reported by participants in a survey and questionnaire. This TCR was recovered from a woman in her forties or fifties with acute COVID-19. The genes are TRBV18 and TRBJ1-2, with 10 bases aligning to TRBD1. Sequenced sample: PBMCs or T cells enriched from blood (not recorded which). CDR3 protein: CASSPSTGQGYYGYTF. The CDR3 bases are TGTGCCAGCTCACCCAGCACGGGACAGGGGTACTATGGCTACACCTTC.